This T cell receptor (beta chain) was retrieved from a study of long-term antiretroviral therapy in people with HIV. Regarding the study as a whole: Sampling of blood ran from the mid-2000s to the late 2010s, and older ART regimens were possibly in use. Data on ART adherence, viral resistance or therapy changes were unavailable.

Assay version v3.0 of immunoSEQ was used, and it was run at survey level. Clones were sequenced by immunoSEQ multiplex PCR, and TCRdb holds only the in-frame ones, with some missing. The sample carries tens of thousands of clones, around 80% recorded once. Concerning this clone itself: Its antigen is not identified.

V was cut by 8 bases and J by 0 bases, with 11 bases left in between. Germline assignment: CDR1 LNHDA and CDR2 SQIVND (reference sequence). CDR3 size: 14 residues. The study drew at least one pre-ART and at least two post-ART PBMC samples from every donor. Everyone in the study who had HIV was treated in the United States. This sequence joins TRBV19 and TRBJ2-4, with a tentative D call TRBD2 (6 bases). The input for sequencing was unsorted PBMCs, taken 0.5 years after starting antiretroviral therapy. This TCR came from a woman between 40 and 50 years old with HIV. In nucleotides, the CDR3 is TGTGCCAGTGATGGGGGACTAGCCAAAAACATTCAGTACTTC. It specifies CASDGGLAKNIQYF.